This section outlines one TCR beta chain sequence together with its context. There are many counts of this clonotype. The target of this receptor is not known. No qualities accompany the bases; no much larger clone lies one base away. The data were obtained in a study of breast tumors, draining lymph nodes, adjacent tissues (dated by TCRdb to 2015 to 2016). For the study in its entirety: TCR beta repertoires were compared across tumor, adjacent nontumor tissue and axillary lymph nodes obtained from breast cancer patients. The study aimed to assess the relationships and possible T-cell exchange between tumor, surrounding tissue and draining lymph node repertoires in human breast cancer.

Lymph node samples were obtained from the axillary draining lymph nodes of breast cancer patients. TCRdb records Illumina HiSeq 2000 as the sequencer. Multiplex PCR amplification was used to build the TCR beta chain libraries. High-throughput sequencing was used to analyze the amplified TCR beta chain products. TCRdb reran the public reads through fastp at Q25 and MiXCR, keeping productive beta chains. Rows with one shared CDR3 protein collapse into an entry with the most common genes and DNA. The sample has about 230,000 distinct CDR3 sequences on record, 32% of them singletons. Of the sample, 1.1% to 1.5% falls within the top ten clones. CDR1 SGHRS and CDR2 YFSETQ are derived from the germline V gene. Taken from cysteine to phenylalanine, the CDR3 has 14 residues. Just CDR3 DNA is preserved here, 42 bases in frame from base 1. Trimming costs V 0 bases and J 0 bases, and their ends lie 4 bases apart.

General conclusions and limits of the study: The study presented the conclusion that tumor T cells originate in lymph nodes as consistent with a hypothesis, not as something directly demonstrated. The data were considered consistent with the idea that most tumor T cells come from the lymph node and then expand in tumor tissue. T-cell repertoire diversity in tumors was found to be lower than in lymph nodes but higher than in nontumor tissue, and preferential V and J gene usage was observed. The similarity between tumor and nontumor tissue repertoires was significantly greater in luminal-like breast cancer than in basal-like breast cancer.

Sequenced material: axillary lymph node tissue. The TCR was taken from a female donor with breast cancer. Some clones in this sample may be carry-over from other donors' samples. The rearrangement combines TRBV5-1 with TRBJ2-4, with no reliable assignment of the D segment. The nucleotide sequence is given as TGCGCCAGCAGCTTGGACGTAGCCAAAAACATTCAGTACTTC. Translated, this gives CASSLDVAKNIQYF.